Sequencing of this T cell receptor beta chain was carried out in a study of identical twins. In germline, CDR1 is WSHSY, CDR2 SAAADI. The CDR3 covers 11 residues. Trimming took 4 bases from V and 5 from J, leaving 5 bases between them. This clonotype was seen only once. Its antigen is not identified. Study conclusions and caveats: Out-of-frame alpha sequences shared by twins were enriched for low generation probability.

TCRdb reprocessed the 5' RACE reads via MiXCR and lists one record per CDR3 protein. This table holds 470,000 or so distinct CDR3 sequences, around 24% found once. Each donor (without exception) was a healthy Caucasian. The sample also formed part of further work on T cells expressing NK-cell markers.

This clonotype was obtained from a woman aged 18 to 35 in good health. The specimen was CD4+ T cells sorted from blood. The chain employs TRBV10-2 and TRBJ2-5, with D uncertain. CDR3 nucleotide sequence: TGCGCCAGCAGTGGGTTGGAGACCCAGTACTTC. Translating it yields CASSGLETQYF.